Sequencing of this TCR beta chain was carried out in a study of shared clonotypes between healthy human individuals (dated by TCRdb to the early 2020s). In terms of the full investigation: Three men and a couple of women, aged 18 to 49 years, made up the cohort. To estimate repertoire size and how much clonotype sharing occurs between individuals, the study deeply sequenced the blood TCR repertoires of roughly 5 healthy adults. Libraries were prepared and TCR repertoires were sequenced by different laboratories using diverse techniques, in order to increase sequencing depth and limit assay-specific biases. Per donor, leukapheresis produced somewhere between about 0.8 and 9.5 billion PBMCs. Per donor, three plates each were used for CD4 naive and CD4 memory, two for CD8 naive, and one for CD8 memory.

CD8 naive samples were obtained by positive selection for CCR7 among CD45RO-negative cells, yielding a CD45RA+CCR7+ population from which TemRA cells were excluded. The donors were healthy, HIV-negative adults with no recently reported acute infections or vaccinations. Only Caucasian adults living in Nashville, Tennessee, USA were represented among the donors. Blood was collected by leukapheresis, and PBMCs were isolated by Ficoll-Histopaque density gradient centrifugation and then cryopreserved in liquid nitrogen vapor phase. Purity and quantity of every magnetically sorted T cell population were checked by analytical flow cytometry. Each sorted fraction had its genomic DNA isolated and then quantified by UV absorbance on a Nanodrop 2000c. With regard to this clone: Its antigen remains unidentified. The record has no base qualities; no much larger clone is one base away.

Using the deep immunoSEQ assay, TCR CDR3 regions were amplified from genomic DNA by multiplex PCR. Extracted genomic DNA from each cell subset was distributed evenly across all wells of several immunoSEQ 96-well plates, and each plate was treated as a replicate. For sorted subsets, roughly 200 ng of genomic DNA, equivalent to tens of thousands of T cell genomes, went into each replicate PCR. Purified libraries were measured with a Qubit 3.0 fluorometer, size-checked on a Bioanalyzer 2100, and measured again with the KAPA Library Quantification kit. Every immunoSEQ 96-well plate was sequenced on a dedicated single-read 150-cycle Illumina NextSeq 550 flow cell. The paper's data handling went like this. Because only junctional sequences without quality scores were contained in the immunoSEQ output, filtering matching that applied to full-length reads could not be performed. Sequences were annotated with PyIR, a Python wrapper for IgBLAST v1.9, using IMGT germline references to assign V/J genes and CDR3. Reads were removed for weak V/J assignments (E-value above 1e-6), missing CDR3, stop codons, out-of-frame junctions, or ambiguous translated residues. V3J clonotypes were defined as sequences sharing the same inferred V gene, J gene, and CDR3 amino acid sequence. Percentage overlap between repertoires was calculated by dividing the number of shared unique clonotypes by the size of the smaller repertoire. RTK rarefaction, the Chao1 estimator, and Recon v2.1 estimates of unobserved clonotypes were used to assess repertoire richness. OLGA was used to compute generation probabilities for all TCRbeta clonotypes that the gDNA method yielded from four donors. Imported from immuneACCESS, the table was reduced by TCRdb to in-frame sequences with V and J called. These copies leave out some clones; in studies compared against another copy, an unresolved V gene accounts for under half, and the cause of the remainder is not known. V and J calls and clone size follow that table, whereas D and trimming were derived from the DNA. The sample table holds about 2.2 million clones, of which 93% were seen once. Of the sample, about 1.6% is held by the ten largest clones.

Trimming costs V 0 bases and J 1 base, and their ends lie 12 bases apart. CDR1 and CDR2 (LGHNA, YSLEER) derive from the germline V gene. The CDR3 sequence holds 16 residues, the cysteine and phenylalanine included. Only the CDR3 portion is preserved as DNA: 48 bases, with reading frame beginning at the first base. Study-wide findings and limitations: Because the study included only a small number of donors, the genetic and exposure-history diversity represented was limited. Clonotypes shared by all four sorted-subset donors showed higher generation probabilities than non-shared clonotypes. Sampling was limited to blood, and TCR repertoires in tissue likely differ from TCR repertoires in blood. Pairwise subsampling led to the expectation that sequencing depth would affect the degree of clonotype sharing among donors. Naive subsets generally had larger estimated clonotype richness than memory subsets. When a few donors were compared, the shared fraction of clonotypes was about 5% for naive CD4, 3.5% for naive CD8, more than 2% for memory CD4, and 0.4% for memory CD8. Incomplete sequencing was indicated by rarefaction of sorted-subset datasets, despite the large sequencing depth.

This receptor was obtained from a man between 18 and 29 years old in good health. Some clones in this sample may be carry-over from other donors' samples. The chain links TRBV4-3 with TRBJ2-5; TRBD2 is a weak D gene call, 6 bases matching. Sequenced material: naive CD8+ T cells from PBMCs. The sample's cell subset or site label is to be understood as: CD45RA+CCR7+. The CDR3 here reads CASSQDEGSGQETQYF. The sequenced DNA: TGCGCCAGCAGCCAAGATGAGGGTAGCGGCCAAGAGACCCAGTACTTC.